Following are 7 T cell receptor beta chains from one sample sequenced in a study of blood T cell repertoires in COVID-19. Method: immunoSEQ multiplex PCR; TCRdb's copy keeps in-frame clones and lacks some. The repertoire has 200,000 to 300,000 clones, about 88% of them found once; the top ten carry 4%. Sequencing was carried out using peripheral blood. These receptors were taken from a man in his sixties who had recovered from COVID-19.

V usage is TRBV7-9 and J usage is TRBJ2-1; D not resolved. The length of the CDR3 is 13 residues. Trimming stripped 0 bases from V and 10 bases from J, with 10 bases between. CDR1 SEHNR and CDR2 FQNEAQ come from the germline V gene (reference sequence). The CDR3, as DNA: TGTGCCAGCAGCTTAGCCCTAAGAAGAGAGCAGTTCTTC. Amino acid sequence: CASSLALRREQFF.

This chain links TRBV7-9 with TRBJ2-3; D uncertain. The V end was cut by 5 bases, the J end by 4 bases, with 13 bases between. Per germline, CDR1 SEHNR and CDR2 FQNEAQ (reference sequence). The CDR3 runs to 14 residues. CDR3 sequence (DNA): TGTGCCAGCAGCCGGAGCTCAGAGCCAGATACGCAGTATTTT. Translating gives CASSRSSEPDTQYF.

In its sample, this clone was seen once. The gene calls are TRBV13 and TRBJ2-2; possible D gene TRBD2, 7 bases. V lost 5 bases to trimming and J lost 6 bases, with 19 bases between them. Germline V lookup: CDR1 PRHDT, CDR2 FYEKMQ (reference sequence). This CDR3 contains 16 residues. DNA for the CDR3: TGTGCCAGCAGCCCCCGATGGGGGGGGGCCGCCGGGGAGCTGTTTTTT. This sequence encodes CASSPRWGGAAGELFF.

The chain is built from TRBV19 and TRBJ1-1; D is perhaps TRBD1 (6 bases). V dropped 3 bases and J dropped 5 bases, with 16 bases sitting between them. The CDR3 has 15 residues. Germline V gene sequence: CDR1 LNHDA, CDR2 SQIVND (reference sequence). In DNA form, the CDR3 reads TGTGCCAGTAGTATTCTCTCCACTACAGGGACTGAAGCTTTCTTT. This encodes CASSILSTTGTEAFF.

This chain uses TRBV11-2 with TRBJ2-2; TRBD2 aligns across 13 bases. V was clipped by 5 bases and J by 4 bases; unmatched bases: 1. The CDR3 runs 15 residues. The germline CDR1 and CDR2 sequences are SGHAT and FQNNGV. The CDR3 protein is CASSTSGGGTGELFF. The CDR3 DNA is TGTGCCAGCAGCACTAGCGGGGGGGGCACCGGGGAGCTGTTTTTT.

The V and J genes are TRBV6-5 and TRBJ1-1, with D unclear. The germline V gene has CDR1 MNHEY and CDR2 SVGAGI. V lost 10 bases and J lost 10, with 19 bases in between. This CDR3 has 12 amino acids. The CDR3 protein is CATFLTKEGAFF. The CDR3 DNA reads TGTGCCACTTTTCTTACAAAGGAGGGAGCTTTCTTT.

The chain joins TRBV19 to TRBJ1-1; D perhaps matches TRBD1 (6 bases). Germline values: CDR1 LNHDA, CDR2 SQIVND (reference sequence). This CDR3 is built from 15 residues. V was cut by 3 bases and J by 1 base, with 12 bases left in between. The CDR3 sequence is CASSMQGRTNTEAFF. Here the CDR3 DNA reads TGTGCCAGTAGTATGCAGGGGAGAACGAACACTGAAGCTTTCTTT.